This entry lists 16 T cell receptor beta chains sequenced from one sample in a study of vaccination and CD4 T cells after COVID-19. Cultured CD4+ T-cell DNA underwent Oncomine TCR Beta short-read sequencing. A single record per CDR3 protein comes from TCRdb applying MiXCR to the PCR reads. The repertoire consists of roughly 25,000 distinct CDR3 sequences, with about 56% occurring once and the leading ten covering 7.8%. The treatment here: roughly 10-day PBMC culture with coronavirus spike peptide pools or control peptides (ViraFEST assay). Their antigens are not known. Input material: CD4+ T cells from blood, cultured in vitro. The receptor source for this set is a human donor who had recovered from COVID-19.

In its sample, this clonotype was seen a few times. The chain has TRBV6-2 or TRBV6-3 and TRBJ2-3, with D hard to call. V was shortened by 0 bases and J by 1 base, with 8 bases between the two germline ends. Germline CDR1 MNHEY, CDR2 SVGEGT. The CDR3 extends over 15 amino acids. CDR3 in amino acids: CASSYSSPGTDTQYF. CDR3 sequence (DNA): TGTGCCAGCAGTTACTCTTCCCCCGGCACAGATACGCAGTATTTT.

The chain joins TRBV6-1 to TRBJ2-3, with D tentatively TRBD1 (6 bases). The CDR3 is made up of 14 amino acids. V was pared by 6 bases and J by 2 bases, with 12 bases between. Germline V CDR1 and CDR2: MNHNS, SASEGT. CDR3 DNA sequence: TGTGCCAGCAGAATCCGGGACACCACAGATACGCAGTATTTT. Amino acid sequence: CASRIRDTTDTQYF.

V usage is TRBV7-2 and J usage is TRBJ2-5; tentatively, D is TRBD1 (5 bases). The CDR3 has 17 residues. Per germline, CDR1 SGHTA and CDR2 FQGNSA. The V end was cut by 5 bases, the J end by 6 bases, with 25 bases between. CDR3 residues: CASSHADKTNVEKTQYF. As DNA, the CDR3 is TGTGCCAGCAGCCATGCGGACAAGACGAACGTTGAGAAGACCCAGTACTTC.

The V gene is TRBV7-9, the J gene TRBJ1-4; the D gene is possibly TRBD1 (5 bases). Per germline, CDR1 SEHNR and CDR2 FQNEAQ (reference sequence). The CDR3 loop spans 15 amino acids. V gave up 1 base and J gave up 4 bases, with 10 bases separating them. The chain's CDR3 is CASSLGGAGNEKLFF. CDR3 DNA sequence: TGTGCCAGCAGCTTAGGAGGGGCCGGTAATGAAAAACTGTTTTTT. Looking up the rest from reference TRBV7-9 and TRBJ1-4 gives the full variable domain: DTGVSQNPRHKITKRGQNVTFRCDPISEHNRLYWYRQTLGQGPEFLTYFQNEAQLEKSRLLSDRFSAERPKGSFSTLEIQRTEQGDSAMYLCASSLGGAGNEKLFFGSGTQLSVL.

The V call is TRBV2, the J call TRBJ1-1; D perhaps matches TRBD1 (5 bases). The CDR3 consists of 14 residues. V was cut by 7 bases and J by 7 bases, with 19 bases left in between. From germline, CDR1 is SNHLY and CDR2 FYNNEI. CDR3 bases: TGTGCCAGCACCCCCGAGAGGGGACGGGGTGAAGCTTTCTTT. Protein sequence: CASTPERGRGEAFF. The whole variable domain, filled in from reference TRBV2 and TRBJ1-1, reads EPEVTQTPSHQVTQMGQEVILRCVPISNHLYFYWYRQILGQKVEFLVSFYNNEISEKSEIFDDQFSVERPDGSNFTLKIRSTKLEDSAMYFCASTPERGRGEAFFGQGTRLTVV.

The chain combines TRBV23-1 with TRBJ1-6; possibly TRBD1 for D (6 bases). TRBV23-1 is an ORF, and what it does is uncertain. Trimming pared 3 bases from V and 2 bases from J, leaving 14 bases between. CDR3 length: 17 residues. The CDR3 here is CASSHPKGVPYNSPLHF. CDR3 DNA sequence: TGCGCCAGCAGTCACCCCAAGGGGGTACCCTATAATTCACCCCTCCACTTT.

In this sample, this clonotype turned up a few times. The chain carries TRBV7-6 and TRBJ1-2; D ambiguous. The CDR3 has 15 residues. The V end was cut by 0 bases, the J end by 8 bases, with 16 bases between. The germline V gene encodes CDR1 SGHVS and CDR2 FNYEAQ. This CDR3 is CASSLAGGQRAGYTF. In DNA form, the CDR3 reads TGTGCCAGCAGCTTAGCCGGAGGTCAGAGGGCCGGCTACACCTTC. Full variable domain (outside the CDR3, taken from reference TRBV7-6 and TRBJ1-2): GAGVSQSPRYKVTKRGQDVALRCDPISGHVSLYWYRQALGQGPEFLTYFNYEAQQDKSGLPNDRFSAERPEGSISTLTIQRTEQRDSAMYRCASSLAGGQRAGYTFGSGTRLTVV.

The chain recombines TRBV6-1 with TRBJ1-6; D uncertain. Germline V gene sequence: CDR1 MNHNS, CDR2 SASEGT. This CDR3 contains 14 residues. Trimming took off 5 bases at V and 7 bases at J, with 12 bases between the two ends. The CDR3 sequence is CASSRASSNSPLHF. The DNA of the CDR3 is TGTGCCAGCAGTCGGGCCTCCTCCAATTCACCCCTCCACTTT.

The chain couples TRBV6-5 to TRBJ1-2; TRBD1 is a possible D gene (6 bases). CDR3 size: 16 residues. Looked up from germline, CDR1 is MNHEY and CDR2 is SVGAGI. V lost 4 bases and J 0 bases, leaving 15 bases between the germline ends. CDR3 sequence reads: CASSWGHMTPNYGYTF. The CDR3, as DNA: TGTGCCAGCAGTTGGGGACACATGACGCCTAACTATGGCTACACCTTC.

This clonotype was detected only a few times. The rearrangement joins TRBV27 to TRBJ1-5; no firm D call. V was pared by 8 bases and J by 3 bases, with 17 bases between. Per germline, CDR1 MNHEY and CDR2 SMNVEV (reference sequence). The CDR3 extends over 15 amino acids. The CDR3 reads CASSYKDPSNQPQHF. The CDR3 region has the DNA TGTGCCAGCTCGTACAAGGACCCCTCCAATCAGCCCCAGCATTTT.

V and J are TRBV30 and TRBJ1-2; no definite D call. Germline CDR1 GTSNPN, CDR2 SVGIG (reference sequence). V lost 3 bases and J 6 bases, leaving 8 bases between the germline ends. The CDR3 consists of 11 residues. The CDR3 DNA reads TGTGCCTGGAGCTATTTCAATGGCTACACCTTC. Translated: CAWSYFNGYTF.

The rearrangement joins TRBV28 to TRBJ2-7, with 7 bases lining up with TRBD1. CDR3 length equals 17 residues. Trimming took 4 bases from V and 0 from J; bases not matched to a gene: 12. Germline CDR1 reads MDHEN; CDR2 reads SYDVKM. In nucleotides, the CDR3 is TGTGCCAGCAGTTCTTATGACCACCGGGACAGCTCCTACGAGCAGTACTTC. It is translated as CASSSYDHRDSSYEQYF.

The V call is TRBV19, the J call TRBJ2-5; no definite D call. The CDR3 is 13 amino acids. V lost 3 bases to trimming and J lost 7 bases, with 12 bases between them. Germline V gene lookup returns CDR1 LNHDA and CDR2 SQIVND (reference sequence). This CDR3 reads CASSMDRFGTQYF. CDR3 coding DNA: TGTGCCAGTAGTATGGACCGGTTTGGGACCCAGTACTTC.

V and J are TRBV28 and TRBJ1-2, with 8 bases matching TRBD1. This CDR3 has 15 residues. Trimming at V came to 2 bases and at J to 8 bases, leaving 10 bases not matched to a gene. CDR1 and CDR2 (germline): MDHEN, SYDVKM. The CDR3 loop is CASSLTTGGTGGYTF. In nucleotides, the CDR3 is TGTGCCAGCAGTTTAACTACAGGGGGAACGGGAGGCTACACCTTC.

The chain couples TRBV20-1 to TRBJ2-7; 16 bases are shared with TRBD2. With 5 bases clipped from V and 0 bases from J, the junction kept 4 bases outside the gene matches. There are 16 residues in the CDR3. Germline CDR1 DFQATT, CDR2 SNEGSKA (reference sequence). The CDR3 here is CSAAGTSGRDSYEQYF. CDR3 coding DNA: TGCAGTGCTGCCGGGACTAGCGGGAGGGACTCCTACGAGCAGTACTTC.

The J gene is TRBJ1-5, the V gene TRBV28; possibly TRBD1 for D (6 bases). This CDR3 is 15 amino acids long. V lost 7 bases to trimming and J lost 0 bases, with 13 bases between them. From germline, CDR1 is MDHEN and CDR2 SYDVKM. CDR3 region: CASNPGTLSNQPQHF. In DNA form, the CDR3 reads TGTGCCAGCAACCCCGGGACACTTAGCAATCAGCCCCAGCATTTT.